What follows is one TCR beta chain and its context. This record comes from a study of OX40 agonist ivuxolimab in advanced cancers. Study information: Dose-escalation patients had hepatocellular carcinoma, melanoma, renal cell or head and neck cancer.

TCRdb's copy holds only in-frame clones and misses some; the assay was immunoSEQ multiplex PCR. The repertoire holds approximately 100,000 clones, with just over 90% as singletons. The clonotype comes from an adult with an advanced solid tumor such as melanoma, head and neck, liver or kidney cancer. The sample consisted of CD4+ or CD8+ T cells sorted from blood, taken in a trial of the OX40 agonist ivuxolimab.

CDR3: CASRVIAPTGELFF. For the CDR3, the DNA is TGTGCCAGCAGGGTTATCGCACCCACCGGGGAGCTGTTTTTT. The rearrangement uses TRBV2 and TRBJ2-2; no definite D call. The V end lost 6 bases, the J end lost 4 bases, and 12 bases lay between the germline ends. CDR3 length equals 14 residues. Germline V lookup: CDR1 SNHLY, CDR2 FYNNEI. The whole variable domain, remainder taken from reference TRBV2 and TRBJ2-2, is EPEVTQTPSHQVTQMGQEVILRCVPISNHLYFYWYRQILGQKVEFLVSFYNNEISEKSEIFDDQFSVERPDGSNFTLKIRSTKLEDSAMYFCASRVIAPTGELFFGEGSRLTVL.